This T cell receptor beta chain was recorded in a study of blood T cell repertoires in COVID-19. The overall study: From T cells, B-cell-depleted T cells, or PBMCs came the material, which was cDNA or gDNA.

CDR3 size: 13 residues. Germline-derived CDR1 and CDR2 are GTSNPN and SVGIG (reference sequence). After removal of 5 bases from V and 3 bases from J, the junction contained 0 bases not matched to a gene. This table comes from immunoSEQ multiplex PCR, and its TCRdb copy is limited to in-frame clones, with some not included. The table has a few hundred thousand clones, 70% to 90% seen once. This sequence originates from a man in his forties or fifties with acute or convalescent COVID-19. Sequencing was carried out using peripheral blood. The chain links TRBV30 to TRBJ2-6; TRBD1 aligns across 8 bases. The CDR3 DNA reads TGTGCCTGGGGACAGGGTGGGGCCAACGTCCTGACTTTC. Translating gives CAWGQGGANVLTF.